This T cell receptor beta chain was observed in a study of quantifying T cell responses using KT2 cells. As for the study in general: cDNA was made from DNase-treated RNA using alpha and beta constant primers.

Comment on this clonotype: Its antigen is as yet unknown.

The sample is PBMC spiked with counted cells of clone KT2. Broader study findings: At about one KT2 cell per 100,000 PBMC, KT2 sequences were still detected.

The cDNA 3' end received a ligated oligonucleotide with a UMI. First-round PCR used about 4 cycles and beta primers RC1.1 and RC1.2 covering TRBC1 and TRBC2. TCRdb analysed the UMI-ligation and nested PCR reads with MiXCR anew, one entry per CDR3 protein. The sample has roughly 51,000 distinct CDR3 sequences, around 12% seen once. Germline loops: CDR1 LGHDT, CDR2 YNNKEL (reference sequence). The CDR3 extends over 14 amino acids. The germline V and J ends were trimmed by 4 bases and 2 bases, with 9 bases remaining between them. This rearrangement joins TRBV3-1 to TRBJ2-1; D not certain. The sequence came from a human donor. The sequenced material came from PBMCs spiked with cells of the T cell clone KT2. The CDR3 is CASSLRSPYNEQFF. In nucleotides, the CDR3 is TGTGCCAGCAGCCTACGGAGCCCCTACAATGAGCAGTTCTTC.